The sequence of this T cell receptor beta chain was determined in a study of identical twins. This clonotype was picked up one time. This CDR3 is built from 12 residues. Between the trimmed V and J ends, which lost 5 bases and 7 bases, there was a span of 12 bases. The germline V gene encodes CDR1 SGHVS and CDR2 FNYEAQ. TCRdb re-called the 5' RACE reads through MiXCR, storing one row per CDR3 protein. Seen here are 400,000 to 550,000 distinct CDR3 sequences, roughly 21% observed once, and the top ten hold around 0.9%. The sample was also linked to a second study, of T cells expressing NK-cell markers.

The chain combines TRBV7-6 with TRBJ2-7; maybe TRBD1 (6 bases). Sequences were obtained from CD4+ T cells sorted from blood. The TCR comes from a woman aged 18-29 years in good health. Here the CDR3 DNA reads TGTGCCAGCAGCCCCCGGACAGAAGAGCAGTACTTC. Residues: CASSPRTEEQYF. The full variable domain, rest sourced from reference TRBV7-6 and TRBJ2-7, is GAGVSQSPRYKVTKRGQDVALRCDPISGHVSLYWYRQALGQGPEFLTYFNYEAQQDKSGLPNDRFSAERPEGSISTLTIQRTEQRDSAMYRCASSPRTEEQYFGPGTRLTVT.